The source of this T cell receptor (beta chain) is a study of regulatory T cells in long-lasting Graves disease. Arm-PCR of CDR3 regions with iRepertoire HTBI primers generated TCR beta libraries. TCRdb reanalysed the multiplex PCR reads using MiXCR and keeps one entry per CDR3 protein. The repertoire has roughly 560,000 distinct CDR3 sequences, around 13% of them found once; the top ten carry around 10%. CDR1 is LNHDA and CDR2 is SQIVND in the germline V gene (reference sequence). V was trimmed by 5 bases and J by 5 bases, leaving 22 bases between them. This CDR3 region has 17 residues. Specified time point: newly diagnosed GD, antithyroid drugs for less than 3 months. PBMC RNA was the source of the TCR library. Findings of the study overall: Persistent disease was characterized by preferential usage of TRBV28, TRBJ1-2 and TRBJ2-5.

This clonotype appeared many times. Its target is not known. A further study also used this sample, focusing on T cells in Graves' hyperthyroidism and ophthalmopathy. That source notes: Most thyroid-expanded clonotypes above 0.001 were also found in blood. Stable hyperthyroidism was told apart from ophthalmopathy by a model built on 13 V-J features.

The chain employs TRBV19 and TRBJ1-5; D perhaps matches TRBD1 (6 bases). The starting material was peripheral blood mononuclear cells (PBMCs), obtained at new diagnosis, from a patient treated with antithyroid drugs. The origin of this receptor is a woman in her twenties or thirties with Graves disease. The CDR3 coding sequence is TGTGCCAGTAGTTCCAGGTCGACAGGCTACGGGGATCAGCCCCAGCATTTT. It codes for CASSSRSTGYGDQPQHF.